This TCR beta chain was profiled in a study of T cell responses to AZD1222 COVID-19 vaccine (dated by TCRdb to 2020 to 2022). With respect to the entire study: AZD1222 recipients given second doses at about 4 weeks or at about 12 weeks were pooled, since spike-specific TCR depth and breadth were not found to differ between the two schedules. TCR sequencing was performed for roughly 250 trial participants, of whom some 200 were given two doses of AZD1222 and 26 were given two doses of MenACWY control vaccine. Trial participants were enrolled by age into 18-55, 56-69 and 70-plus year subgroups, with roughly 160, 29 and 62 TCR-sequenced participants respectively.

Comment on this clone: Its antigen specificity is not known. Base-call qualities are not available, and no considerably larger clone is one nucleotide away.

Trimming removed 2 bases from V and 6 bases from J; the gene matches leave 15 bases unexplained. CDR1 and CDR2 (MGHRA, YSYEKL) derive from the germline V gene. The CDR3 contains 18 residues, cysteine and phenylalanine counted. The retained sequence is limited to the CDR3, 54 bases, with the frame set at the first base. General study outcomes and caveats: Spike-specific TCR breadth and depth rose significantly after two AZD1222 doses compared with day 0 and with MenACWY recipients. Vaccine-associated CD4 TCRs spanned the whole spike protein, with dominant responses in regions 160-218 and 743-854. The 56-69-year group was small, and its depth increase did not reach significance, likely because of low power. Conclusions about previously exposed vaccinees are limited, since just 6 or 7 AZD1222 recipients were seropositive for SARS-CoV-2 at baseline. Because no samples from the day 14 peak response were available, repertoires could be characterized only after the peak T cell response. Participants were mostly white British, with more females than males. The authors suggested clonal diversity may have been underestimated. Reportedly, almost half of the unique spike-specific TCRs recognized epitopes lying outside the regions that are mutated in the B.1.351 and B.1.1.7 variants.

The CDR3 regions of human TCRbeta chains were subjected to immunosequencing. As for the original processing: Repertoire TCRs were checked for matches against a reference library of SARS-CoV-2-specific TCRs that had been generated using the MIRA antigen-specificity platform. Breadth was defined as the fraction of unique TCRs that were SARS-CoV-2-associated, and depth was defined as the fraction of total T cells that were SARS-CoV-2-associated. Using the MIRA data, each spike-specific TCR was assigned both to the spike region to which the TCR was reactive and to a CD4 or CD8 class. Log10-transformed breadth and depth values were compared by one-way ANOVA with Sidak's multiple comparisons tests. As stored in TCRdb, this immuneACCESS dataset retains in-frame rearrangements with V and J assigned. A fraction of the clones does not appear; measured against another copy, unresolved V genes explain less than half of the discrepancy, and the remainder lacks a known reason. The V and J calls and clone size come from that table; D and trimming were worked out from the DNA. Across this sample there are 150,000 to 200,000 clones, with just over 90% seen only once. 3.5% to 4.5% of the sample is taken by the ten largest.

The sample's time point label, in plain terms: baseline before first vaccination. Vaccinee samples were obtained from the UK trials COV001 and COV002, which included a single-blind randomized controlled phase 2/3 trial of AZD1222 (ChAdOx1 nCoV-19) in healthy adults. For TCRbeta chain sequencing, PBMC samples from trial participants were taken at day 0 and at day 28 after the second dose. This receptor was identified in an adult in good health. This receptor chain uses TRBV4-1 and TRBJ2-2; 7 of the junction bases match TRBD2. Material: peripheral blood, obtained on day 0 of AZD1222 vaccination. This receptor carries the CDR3 CASSQWDWGGRPPGELFF. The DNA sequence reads TGCGCCAGCAGCCAATGGGATTGGGGGGGACGACCCCCCGGGGAGCTGTTTTTT.